The 2 T cell receptor beta chains listed next were all sequenced from one sample in a study of a mutant IDH1 vaccine in newly diagnosed glioma. Regarding time point: week 47, end of study. Vaccination comprised doses that each held 300 ug of mutant IDH1 20-mer peptide, plus topical imiquimod. Sequenced by immunoSEQ multiplex PCR; TCRdb stores in-frame clones only, minus some. The sample contains some 56,000 clones, approximately 75% of which appear only once. Their specific antigens are unknown. The sequenced sample was PBMCs, obtained from a glioma patient whose treatment included an IDH1 peptide vaccine. All receptors come from a man aged 45 to 65 with glioma.

The V gene is TRBV27, the J gene TRBJ1-2; D ambiguous. The germline gives CDR1 MNHEY, CDR2 SMNVEV (reference sequence). V was pared by 6 bases and J by 1 base, with 21 bases between. This CDR3 contains 17 residues. DNA of the CDR3: TGTGCCAGCAGCCTATCTGTCGTTGGCGGAAATAACTATGGCTACACCTTC. Translating it yields CASSLSVVGGNNYGYTF.

This clone was counted a few times. V usage is TRBV6-1 and J usage is TRBJ1-1; D perhaps matches TRBD1 (6 bases). Germline V gene lookup returns CDR1 MNHNS and CDR2 SASEGT. The CDR3 runs to 13 residues. V lost 2 bases, J lost 3 bases, and 7 bases lay in between. This chain's CDR3 is CASSERGDTEAFF. CDR3 DNA: TGTGCCAGCAGTGAAAGGGGGGACACTGAAGCTTTCTTT.